This paragraph covers one T cell receptor beta chain sequence. Its antigen specificity is not known. No much larger clonotype is one base removed from it; base qualities were not supplied. This sample stems from a study of control samples from healthy donors and cancer patients (dated by TCRdb to the early 2020s). In the germline V gene, CDR1 corresponds to MGHDK and CDR2 to SYGVNS. Deletion took 5 bases off V and 0 bases off J, with a span of 12 bases between the germline ends. The cysteine opens and the phenylalanine closes a CDR3 of 15 amino acids. Only the CDR3 DNA is retained, 45 bases long and in frame from the first base. The library came from the immunoSEQ multiplex PCR assay. The clones in this table, taken by TCRdb from immuneACCESS, are in-frame only. Not every clone is retained; where verified, under half of the shortfall comes from an unresolved V gene, and the cause of the rest is unknown. In all, the sample holds 100,000 to 150,000 clones, and more than 75% of those were seen once. Of the sample, around 9% is held by the ten largest clones.

Sequenced: blood. The source of this sequence is a man aged 40-49 years in good health. The rearrangement joined TRBV25-1 to TRBJ2-3; 7 matching bases give a weak D call of TRBD2. CDR3 sequence: CASSRGGYSTDTQYF. Here is the DNA: TGTGCCAGCAGTAGGGGGGGCTATAGCACAGATACGCAGTATTTT.